The 28 T cell receptor beta chains given below trace back to one sample, sequenced in a study of identical twins. TCRdb re-analysed the 5' RACE reads in MiXCR, keeping a single row per CDR3 protein. Among approximately 890,000 distinct CDR3 sequences listed, 9% to 15% were seen once. This sample was shared with a second study, whose subject was yellow fever vaccine responses in identical twins.

Sequencing used PBMCs. Receptors originate from a woman aged 18-29 years in good health.

This clonotype was counted between two and nine times. This chain links TRBV10-3 with TRBJ2-1; tentatively, D is TRBD2 (6 bases). The germline V and J ends were trimmed by 7 bases and 4 bases, with 11 bases remaining between them. Germline CDR1 and CDR2: ENHRY and SYGVKD. The CDR3 has 13 amino acids. CDR3 loop: CAINGGVYNEQFF. In nucleotides, the CDR3 is TGTGCCATCAATGGCGGGGTTTACAATGAGCAGTTCTTC.

This clonotype has at least ten counts. The rearrangement joins TRBV5-6 to TRBJ2-7; weak D call: TRBD2 (5 bases). The germline V gene has CDR1 SGHDT and CDR2 YYEEEE. Trimming removed 5 bases at V and 0 bases at J, with 12 bases between. The CDR3 extends over 14 amino acids. This CDR3 is CASSEGTSSYEQYV. CDR3 nucleotides: TGTGCCAGCAGTGAGGGTACTAGCTCCTACGAGCAGTACGTC.

The chain is built from TRBV12-3 or TRBV12-4 and TRBJ1-2; D is uncertain. Trimming stripped 1 base from V and 2 bases from J, with 11 bases between. The CDR3 length is 15 residues. CDR3 DNA sequence: TGTGCCAGCAGTTTAGAAGATACAGCCAACTATGGCTACACCTTC. Translating gives CASSLEDTANYGYTF.

The chain uses TRBV20-1 and TRBJ2-7; no firm D call. The CDR3 length is 15 residues. V was trimmed by 0 bases and J by 2 bases, leaving 14 bases between them. Germline CDR1 and CDR2: DFQATT and SNEGSKA (reference sequence). In nucleotides, the CDR3 is TGCAGTGCTAGAGAGGGCCACCGGTCGACCTACGAGCAGTACTTC. Encoded protein: CSAREGHRSTYEQYF.

This clonotype has more than one count but fewer than ten. The chain links TRBV2 to TRBJ2-7, with 10 bases identical to TRBD2. This CDR3 is 15 amino acids long. The V segment lost 7 bases and the J segment 0 bases; nucleotides outside the gene matches: 6. Germline values: CDR1 SNHLY, CDR2 FYNNEI. CDR3 in DNA: TGTGCCAGCAAACCGGGACTAGCGTACTCCTACGAGCAGTACTTC. As protein: CASKPGLAYSYEQYF.

This clonotype turned up a few times. The J gene is TRBJ2-7, the V gene TRBV6-6; 8 nucleotides agree with TRBD1. CDR3 length: 13 amino acids. In germline, CDR1 is MNHNY, CDR2 SVGAGI (reference sequence). The junction had 5 bases not matched to a gene; V was cut back by 4 bases and J by 6 bases. This CDR3 is CASSSTGGSEQYF. The CDR3 nucleotides are TGTGCCAGCAGTTCCACAGGGGGTTCCGAGCAGTACTTC.

The chain joins TRBV4-1 to TRBJ2-2, with 11 bases that match TRBD2. Per germline, CDR1 MGHRA and CDR2 YSYEKL. The CDR3 totals 17 residues. V dropped 1 base and J dropped 5; count of bases not matched to a gene: 6. CDR3 sequence (DNA): TGCGCCAGCAGCCAAGTGGGTAGCGGGAGGGGTACCGGGGAGCTGTTTTTT. Protein sequence: CASSQVGSGRGTGELFF.

The chain carries TRBV5-1 and TRBJ2-1; perhaps TRBD2 as D (5 bases). The CDR3 contains 15 residues. Trimming left V 7 bases short and J 3 bases short, with 17 bases between. Germline CDR1 is SGHRS and CDR2 is YFSETQ. This CDR3 reads CASDPEGFCYNEQFF. The CDR3 DNA is TGCGCCAGCGACCCTGAGGGATTCTGCTACAATGAGCAGTTCTTC.

This clonotype was recorded at least ten times. The chain carries TRBV5-1 and TRBJ2-4, with D maybe TRBD1 (6 bases). This CDR3 has 14 residues. Trimming removed 3 bases at V and 1 base at J, with 8 bases between. In germline, CDR1 is SGHRS, CDR2 YFSETQ. CDR3 coding DNA: TGCGCCAGCAGCTCTGGACAGGCCAAAAACATTCAGTACTTC. Translated, it gives CASSSGQAKNIQYF.

The chain recombines TRBV6-1 with TRBJ2-1; 9 nucleotides match TRBD1. The CDR3 has 18 residues. The germline CDR1 and CDR2 sequences are MNHNS and SASEGT. After removal of 4 bases from V and 3 bases from J, the junction contained 13 bases not matched to a gene. CDR3 residues: CASSGGTGFPKFYNEQFF. CDR3 in DNA: TGTGCCAGCAGTGGCGGGACAGGGTTCCCCAAATTCTACAATGAGCAGTTCTTC.

The chain employs TRBV19 and TRBJ2-5, with 7 bases that match TRBD1. J lost 4 bases, V lost 3 bases, and 8 bases had no gene match. This CDR3 has 15 residues. Germline V gene sequence: CDR1 LNHDA, CDR2 SQIVND (reference sequence). This CDR3 reads CASSIPGQLPETQYF. The CDR3 DNA is TGTGCCAGTAGTATCCCGGGACAGCTCCCAGAGACCCAGTACTTC.

The V call is TRBV12-3 or TRBV12-4, the J call TRBJ2-1, with D unresolved. There are 14 residues in the CDR3. The germline V and J ends were trimmed by 6 bases and 2 bases, with 11 bases remaining between them. CDR3 sequence reads: CASSPLPPYNEQFF. The CDR3 region has the DNA TGTGCCAGCAGCCCACTCCCCCCCTACAATGAGCAGTTCTTC.

CDR3 residues: CASSTYAGLRDMEQYF. CDR3 coding DNA: TGCGCCAGCAGTACTTACGCGGGTCTCCGGGATATGGAGCAGTACTTC. The V call is TRBV10-2, the J call TRBJ2-7, with D tentatively TRBD2 (5 bases). The CDR3 extends over 16 amino acids. From germline, CDR1 is WSHSY and CDR2 SAAADI. V was pared by 5 bases and J by 7 bases, with 24 bases between.

This chain joins TRBV23-1 and TRBJ2-5; 9 bases match TRBD2. TRBV23-1 carries the ORF label, with uncertain function. The CDR3 totals 16 residues. The ends lost 7 bases at V and 1 base at J; junction bases unmatched: 10. The CDR3 reads CASKSQRGALQETQYF. The CDR3 coding sequence is TGCGCCAGCAAATCACAGCGGGGGGCCCTCCAAGAGACCCAGTACTTC.

This clonotype was seen only a few times. The V and J genes are TRBV3-1 and TRBJ1-2; 7 bases are shared with TRBD1. The CDR3 length is 15 residues. Germline V gives CDR1 LGHDT, CDR2 YNNKEL (reference sequence). The ends lost 0 bases at V and 6 bases at J; junction bases unmatched: 7. CDR3 bases: TGTGCCAGCAGCCAAGATTCGAGACAGGGCCATGGCTACACCTTC. It specifies CASSQDSRQGHGYTF.

This clonotype has ten or more counts. The chain couples TRBV10-3 to TRBJ2-2; possibly TRBD1 for D (5 bases). V was trimmed by 0 bases and J by 0 bases, leaving 8 bases between them. The CDR3 is made up of 16 amino acids. The germline CDR1 and CDR2 sequences are ENHRY and SYGVKD. The CDR3, as DNA: TGTGCCATCAGTGAGTCAGGACAAGCGAACACCGGGGAGCTGTTTTTT. It translates to CAISESGQANTGELFF.

The CDR3 sequence: CASSRWQGDNTGELFF. The CDR3 bases are TGCGCCAGCAGCCGCTGGCAGGGGGATAACACCGGGGAGCTGTTTTTT. The J gene is TRBJ2-2, the V gene TRBV4-1; TRBD1 agrees at 7 bases. Germline V lookup: CDR1 MGHRA, CDR2 YSYEKL. The junction had 7 bases not matched to a gene; V was cut back by 4 bases and J by 2 bases. CDR3 length: 16 residues.

This clonotype was counted between two and nine times. The CDR3 DNA sequence: TGCAGTGGGCTTAGTGCCGGGACAGGGGGCAAGCAGTACTTC. Amino acid sequence: CSGLSAGTGGKQYF. This chain joins TRBV20-1 and TRBJ2-7, with 12 bases lining up with TRBD1. CDR1 is DFQATT and CDR2 is SNEGSKA in the germline V gene (reference sequence). This CDR3 region has 14 residues. The V gene end was trimmed by 7 bases and the J gene end by 8 bases; junction bases not matched to a gene: 12.

Worth noting for this clonotype: This may arise from a read error, as a much more abundant clone is one base away. CDR3 in amino acids: CASSQQGQGLGKNIQYF. CDR3 DNA sequence: TGTGCCAGCAGCCAACAGGGGCAGGGGCTTGGCAAAAACATTCAGTACTTC. V is TRBV3-1 and J is TRBJ2-4; D perhaps matches TRBD1 (6 bases). The CDR3 covers 17 residues. Trimming took off 2 bases at V and 3 bases at J, with 17 bases between the two ends. From germline, CDR1 is LGHDT and CDR2 YNNKEL (reference sequence).

CDR3 nucleotides: TGTGCCATCAGTGAGCTGGGACAGGGGGTCGATGAGCAGTACTTC. Protein: CAISELGQGVDEQYF. This rearrangement joins TRBV10-3 to TRBJ2-7; TRBD1 matches 11 bases. Germline trimming cut 2 bases from V and 7 bases from J; bases unmatched to any gene: 7. The CDR3 runs 15 residues. CDR1 and CDR2 from the germline V gene are ENHRY and SYGVKD.

This clonotype was counted a few times. The chain has TRBV10-3 and TRBJ1-1; possible D gene TRBD1, 5 bases. Germline-derived CDR1 and CDR2 are ENHRY and SYGVKD. V lost 8 bases and J lost 5, with 18 bases in between. The CDR3 runs to 14 residues. The CDR3 DNA follows: TGTGCCATCTCAACCAACGACGGGGGGACTGAAGCTTTCTTT. The encoded protein is CAISTNDGGTEAFF.

This clonotype was seen ten or more times. The V gene is TRBV5-1, the J gene TRBJ2-3; D gene uncertain. The germline V gene encodes CDR1 SGHRS and CDR2 YFSETQ. V was pared by 3 bases and J by 4 bases, with 3 bases between. This CDR3 region has 11 residues. The CDR3 is CASSYSDTQYF. The CDR3 region has the DNA TGCGCCAGCAGCTATTCAGATACGCAGTATTTT.

This clonotype occurred a few times. The rearrangement joins TRBV28 to TRBJ1-5; D remains ambiguous. Germline CDR1 and CDR2: MDHEN and SYDVKM. This CDR3 is 17 amino acids long. Trimming left V 5 bases short and J 5 bases short, with 22 bases between. In DNA form, the CDR3 reads TGTGCCAGCAGTCAGTCGGAAAGGACGAATTTGCATCAGCCCCAGCATTTT. As protein: CASSQSERTNLHQPQHF. Looking up the rest from reference TRBV28 and TRBJ1-5 gives the full variable domain: DVKVTQSSRYLVKRTGEKVFLECVQDMDHENMFWYRQDPGLGLRLIYFSYDVKMKEKGDIPEGYSVSREKKERFSLILESASTNQTSMYLCASSQSERTNLHQPQHFGDGTRLSIL.

The V and J genes are TRBV5-1 and TRBJ1-6; D might be TRBD1 (6 bases). V was pared by 4 bases and J by 8 bases, with 16 bases between. The CDR3 loop spans 15 amino acids. Germline V CDR1 and CDR2: SGHRS, YFSETQ. DNA for the CDR3: TGCGCCAGCAGCCTACAGGGCCGCCTGGATTCACCCCTCCACTTT. This encodes CASSLQGRLDSPLHF.

This clonotype has more than one count but fewer than ten. This rearrangement joins TRBV5-5 to TRBJ2-7; 7 bases line up with TRBD2. Germline CDR1 SGHKS, CDR2 YYEKEE (reference sequence). The CDR3 has 15 amino acids. Losses at the gene ends were 2 bases for V and 4 bases for J; bases not matched to a gene: 9. CDR3 residues: CASSFEYPGGYEQYF. The DNA for the CDR3 is TGTGCCAGCAGCTTTGAGTACCCCGGGGGGTACGAGCAGTACTTC.

This chain links TRBV20-1 with TRBJ2-7; D unresolved. Germline V lookup: CDR1 DFQATT, CDR2 SNEGSKA (reference sequence). CDR3 length equals 12 residues. The DNA for the CDR3 is TGCAGCGGAACCGACTCGATCTACGAGCAGTACTTC. This gives the protein CSGTDSIYEQYF.

V is TRBV20-1 and J is TRBJ2-1, with D possibly being TRBD2 (5 bases). Trimming stripped 3 bases from V and 3 bases from J, with 15 bases between. The CDR3 has 15 amino acids. CDR1 and CDR2 (germline): DFQATT, SNEGSKA (reference sequence). The CDR3 bases are TGCAGTGCTAGTCTTAGGCTAGCAGGCTACAATGAGCAGTTCTTC. It specifies CSASLRLAGYNEQFF.

This clonotype has ten or more counts. The rearrangement links TRBV20-1 to TRBJ2-7, with 7 bases lining up with TRBD1. The J segment lost 0 bases and the V segment lost 8 bases, leaving 7 bases of the junction unmatched. The CDR3 length is 13 residues. Germline CDR1 DFQATT, CDR2 SNEGSKA (reference sequence). The CDR3 DNA reads TGCAGTCTCCGGACAGGATACTCCTACGAGCAGTACGTC. It is translated as CSLRTGYSYEQYV.